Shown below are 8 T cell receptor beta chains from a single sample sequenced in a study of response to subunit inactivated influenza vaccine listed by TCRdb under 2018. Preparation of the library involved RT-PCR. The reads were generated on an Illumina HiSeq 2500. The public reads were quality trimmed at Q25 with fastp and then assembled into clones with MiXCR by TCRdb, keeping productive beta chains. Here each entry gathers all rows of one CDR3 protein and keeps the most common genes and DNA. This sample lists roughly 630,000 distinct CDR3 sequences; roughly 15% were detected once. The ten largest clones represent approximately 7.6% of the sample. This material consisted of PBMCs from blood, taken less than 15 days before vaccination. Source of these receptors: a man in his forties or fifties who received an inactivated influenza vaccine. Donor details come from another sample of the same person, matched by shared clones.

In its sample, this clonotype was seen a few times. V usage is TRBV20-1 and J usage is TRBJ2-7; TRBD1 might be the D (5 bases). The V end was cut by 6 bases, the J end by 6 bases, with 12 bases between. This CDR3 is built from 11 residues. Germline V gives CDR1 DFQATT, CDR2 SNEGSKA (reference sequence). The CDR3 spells CSATTVPEQYF. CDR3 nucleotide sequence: TGCAGTGCCACGACAGTTCCCGAGCAGTACTTC.

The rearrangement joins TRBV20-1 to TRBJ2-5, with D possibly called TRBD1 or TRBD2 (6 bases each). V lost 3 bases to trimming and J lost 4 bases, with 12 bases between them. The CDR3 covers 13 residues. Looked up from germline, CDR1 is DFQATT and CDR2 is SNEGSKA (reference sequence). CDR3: CSASGGLVETQYF. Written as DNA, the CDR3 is TGCAGTGCTAGTGGGGGGCTAGTAGAGACCCAGTACTTC.

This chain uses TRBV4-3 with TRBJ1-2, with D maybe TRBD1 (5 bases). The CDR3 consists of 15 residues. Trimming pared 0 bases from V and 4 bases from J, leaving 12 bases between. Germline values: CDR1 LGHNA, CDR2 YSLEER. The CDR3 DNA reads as TGCGCCAGCAGCCAAGATCGCGGGGCTTTCTATGGCTACACCTTC. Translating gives CASSQDRGAFYGYTF.

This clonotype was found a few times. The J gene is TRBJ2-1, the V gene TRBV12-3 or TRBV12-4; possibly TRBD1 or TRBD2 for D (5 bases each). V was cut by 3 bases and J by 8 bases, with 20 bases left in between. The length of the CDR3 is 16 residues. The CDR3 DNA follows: TGTGCCAGCAGTTTTTGGGGGAAGTTAGCGACCCATGAGCAGTTCTTC. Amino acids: CASSFWGKLATHEQFF.

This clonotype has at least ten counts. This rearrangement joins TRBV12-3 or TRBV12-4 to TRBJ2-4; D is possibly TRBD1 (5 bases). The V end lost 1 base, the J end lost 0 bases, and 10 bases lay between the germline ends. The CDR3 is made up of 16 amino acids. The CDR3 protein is CASSLDRFLAKNIQYF. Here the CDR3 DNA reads TGTGCCAGCAGTTTAGACAGGTTCTTAGCCAAAAACATTCAGTACTTC.

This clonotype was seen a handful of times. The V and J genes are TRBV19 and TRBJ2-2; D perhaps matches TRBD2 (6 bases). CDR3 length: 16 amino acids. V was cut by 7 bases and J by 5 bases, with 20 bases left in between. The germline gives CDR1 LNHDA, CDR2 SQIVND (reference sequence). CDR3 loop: CASTRNRLGVTGELFF. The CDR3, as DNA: TGTGCCAGTACTCGAAACCGACTAGGGGTTACCGGGGAGCTGTTTTTT.

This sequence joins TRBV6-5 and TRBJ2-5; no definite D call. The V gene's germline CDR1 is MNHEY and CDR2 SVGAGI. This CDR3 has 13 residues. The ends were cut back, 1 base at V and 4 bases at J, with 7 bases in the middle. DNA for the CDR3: TGTGCCAGCAGTTACTGGGTGGGAGAGACCCAGTACTTC. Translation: CASSYWVGETQYF.

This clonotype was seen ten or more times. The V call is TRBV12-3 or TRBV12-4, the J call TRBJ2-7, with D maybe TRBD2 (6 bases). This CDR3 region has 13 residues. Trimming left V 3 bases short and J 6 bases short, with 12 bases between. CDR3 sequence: CASSLRRVSEQYF. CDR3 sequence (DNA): TGTGCCAGCAGTTTGAGGAGGGTATCCGAGCAGTACTTC.